The clone carrying this TCR beta chain occurred a few times. The antigen remains unidentified. On each TCR cDNA molecule, a unique molecular identifier was present. Via MiXCR, TCRdb re-called the 5' RACE reads, giving one row per CDR3 protein. Here the sample spans more than 85,000 distinct CDR3 sequences, around 10% being singletons. Germline V gene sequence: CDR1 SGDLS, CDR2 YYNGEE. V lost 3 bases and J lost 10, with 18 bases in between. The CDR3 has 14 residues. Time point in this sample: sample taken at primary tumor resection. Unsorted samples of tumor, nontumor lung or frozen PBMC had their whole RNA sequenced. Samples were donated by 72 untreated early-stage non-small cell lung cancer patients. The sample comes from a study of spatial heterogeneity in lung cancer. Findings of the study overall: At resection, ubiquitous expanded tumor TCRs appeared in blood more than at follow-up.

The sequence came from a male donor with early-stage non-small cell lung cancer. This sample comprised PBMCs, obtained at surgery. This chain joins TRBV9 and TRBJ2-3; D gene ambiguous. CDR3 nucleotides: TGTGCCAGCAGCGCCGGACGGGCCCTAGGTTCGCAGTATTTT. The encoded protein is CASSAGRALGSQYF.